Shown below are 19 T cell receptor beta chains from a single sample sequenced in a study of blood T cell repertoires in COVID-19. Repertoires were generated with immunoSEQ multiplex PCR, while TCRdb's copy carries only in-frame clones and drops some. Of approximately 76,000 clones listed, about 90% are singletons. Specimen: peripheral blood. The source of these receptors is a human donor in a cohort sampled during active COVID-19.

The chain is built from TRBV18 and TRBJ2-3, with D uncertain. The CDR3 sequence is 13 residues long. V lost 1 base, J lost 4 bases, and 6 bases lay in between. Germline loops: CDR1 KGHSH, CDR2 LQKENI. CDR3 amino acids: CASSPLQADTQYF. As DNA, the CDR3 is TGTGCCAGCTCACCACTCCAGGCAGATACGCAGTATTTT.

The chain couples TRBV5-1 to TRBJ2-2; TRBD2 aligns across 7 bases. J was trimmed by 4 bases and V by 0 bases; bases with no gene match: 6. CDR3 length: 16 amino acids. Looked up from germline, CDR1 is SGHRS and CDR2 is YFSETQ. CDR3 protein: CASSLAGGSATGELFF. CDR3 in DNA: TGCGCCAGCAGCTTGGCCGGGGGGTCCGCCACCGGGGAGCTGTTTTTT.

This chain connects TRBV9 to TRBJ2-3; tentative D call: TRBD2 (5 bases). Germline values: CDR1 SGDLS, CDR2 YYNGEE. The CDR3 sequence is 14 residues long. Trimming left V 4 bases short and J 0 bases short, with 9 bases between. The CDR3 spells CASSRDSSTDTQYF. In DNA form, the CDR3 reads TGTGCCAGCAGCCGGGATTCTAGCACAGATACGCAGTATTTT.

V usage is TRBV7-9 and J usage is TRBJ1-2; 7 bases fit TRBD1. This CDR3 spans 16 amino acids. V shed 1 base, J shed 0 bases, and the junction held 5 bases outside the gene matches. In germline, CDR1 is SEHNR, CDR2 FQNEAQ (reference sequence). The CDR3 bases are TGTGCCAGCAGCTTAGTATTCGACAGGGCTAACTATGGCTACACCTTC. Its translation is CASSLVFDRANYGYTF.

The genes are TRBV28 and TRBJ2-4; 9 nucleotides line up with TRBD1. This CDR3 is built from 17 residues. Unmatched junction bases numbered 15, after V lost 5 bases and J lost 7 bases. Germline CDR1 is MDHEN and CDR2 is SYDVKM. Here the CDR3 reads CASSSIGTGQAGNIQYF. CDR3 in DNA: TGTGCCAGCAGTAGTATCGGGACAGGGCAGGCGGGGAACATTCAGTACTTC. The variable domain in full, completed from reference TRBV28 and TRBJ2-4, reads DVKVTQSSRYLVKRTGEKVFLECVQDMDHENMFWYRQDPGLGLRLIYFSYDVKMKEKGDIPEGYSVSREKKERFSLILESASTNQTSMYLCASSSIGTGQAGNIQYFGAGTRLSVL.

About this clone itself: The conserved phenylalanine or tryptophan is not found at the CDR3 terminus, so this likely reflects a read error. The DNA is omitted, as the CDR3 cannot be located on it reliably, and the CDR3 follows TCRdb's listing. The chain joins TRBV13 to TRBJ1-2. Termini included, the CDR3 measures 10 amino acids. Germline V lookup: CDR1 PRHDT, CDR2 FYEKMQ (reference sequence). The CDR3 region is CASSLLVRGI.

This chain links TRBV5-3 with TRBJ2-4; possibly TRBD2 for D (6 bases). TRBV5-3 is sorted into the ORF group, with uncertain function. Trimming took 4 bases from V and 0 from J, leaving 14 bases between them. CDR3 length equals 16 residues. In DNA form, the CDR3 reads TGTGCCAGAAGCCTAAAGACTAGTCTAGCCAAAAACATTCAGTACTTC. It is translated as CARSLKTSLAKNIQYF.

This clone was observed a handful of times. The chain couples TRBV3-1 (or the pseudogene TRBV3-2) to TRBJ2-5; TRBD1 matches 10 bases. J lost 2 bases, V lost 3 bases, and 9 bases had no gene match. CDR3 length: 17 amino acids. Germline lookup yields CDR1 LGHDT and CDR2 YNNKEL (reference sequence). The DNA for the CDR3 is TGTGCCAGCAGCCAGGGGTTACGGGACAGGGGTCAAGAGACCCAGTACTTC. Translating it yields CASSQGLRDRGQETQYF.

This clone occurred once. The CDR3 protein is CASRAGGQETQYF. CDR3 nucleotide sequence: TGTGCCAGCAGGGCGGGAGGACAAGAGACCCAGTACTTC. The V gene is TRBV6-5, the J gene TRBJ2-5, with TRBD2 matching 8 bases. This CDR3 is built from 13 residues. Germline lookup yields CDR1 MNHEY and CDR2 SVGAGI. Trimming at V came to 6 bases and at J to 2 bases, leaving 2 bases not matched to a gene.

The CDR3 coding sequence is TGTGCCAGCAGCCCAGGACAGGGCGGGAGCTATGGCTACACCTTC. It yields the protein CASSPGQGGSYGYTF. This chain uses TRBV7-2 with TRBJ1-2, with 8 bases aligning to TRBD1. CDR1 is SGHTA and CDR2 is FQGNSA in the germline V gene. Germline trimming cut 5 bases from V and 4 bases from J; bases unmatched to any gene: 9. The CDR3 runs to 15 residues.

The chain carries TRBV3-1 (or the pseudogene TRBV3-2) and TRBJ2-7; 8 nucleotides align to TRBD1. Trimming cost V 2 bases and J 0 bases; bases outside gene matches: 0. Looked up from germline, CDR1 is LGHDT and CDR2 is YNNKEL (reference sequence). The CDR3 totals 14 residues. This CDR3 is CASSQQGASYEQYF. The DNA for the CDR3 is TGTGCCAGCAGCCAACAGGGGGCCTCCTACGAGCAGTACTTC.

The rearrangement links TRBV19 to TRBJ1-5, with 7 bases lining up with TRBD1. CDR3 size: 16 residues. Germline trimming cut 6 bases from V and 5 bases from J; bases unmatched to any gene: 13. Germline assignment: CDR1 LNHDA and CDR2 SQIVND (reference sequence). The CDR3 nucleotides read TGTGCCAGTAGCATCCCTCTACAGGGGCGGGATCAGCCCCAGCATTTT. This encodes CASSIPLQGRDQPQHF.

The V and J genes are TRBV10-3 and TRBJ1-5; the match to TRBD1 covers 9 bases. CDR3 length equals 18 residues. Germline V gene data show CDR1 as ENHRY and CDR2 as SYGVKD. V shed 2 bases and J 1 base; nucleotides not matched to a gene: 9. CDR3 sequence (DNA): TGTGCCATCAGTGAGGGGACAGGGTTAATGAGCAGCAATCAGCCCCAGCATTTT. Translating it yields CAISEGTGLMSSNQPQHF.

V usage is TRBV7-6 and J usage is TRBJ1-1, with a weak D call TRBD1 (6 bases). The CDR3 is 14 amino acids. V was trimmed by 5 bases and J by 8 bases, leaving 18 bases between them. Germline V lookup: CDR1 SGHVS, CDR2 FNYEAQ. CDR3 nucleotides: TGTGCCAGCAGCCCGAGACAATGGACAGAGGAAGCTTTCTTT. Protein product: CASSPRQWTEEAFF. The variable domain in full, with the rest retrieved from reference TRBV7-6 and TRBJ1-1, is GAGVSQSPRYKVTKRGQDVALRCDPISGHVSLYWYRQALGQGPEFLTYFNYEAQQDKSGLPNDRFSAERPEGSISTLTIQRTEQRDSAMYRCASSPRQWTEEAFFGQGTRLTVV.

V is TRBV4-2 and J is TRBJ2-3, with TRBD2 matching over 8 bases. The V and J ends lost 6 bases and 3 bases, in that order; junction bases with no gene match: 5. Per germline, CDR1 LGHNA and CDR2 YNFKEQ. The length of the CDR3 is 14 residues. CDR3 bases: TGTGCCAGCAGTTCGGGGGGGCTGACAGATACGCAGTATTTT. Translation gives CASSSGGLTDTQYF.

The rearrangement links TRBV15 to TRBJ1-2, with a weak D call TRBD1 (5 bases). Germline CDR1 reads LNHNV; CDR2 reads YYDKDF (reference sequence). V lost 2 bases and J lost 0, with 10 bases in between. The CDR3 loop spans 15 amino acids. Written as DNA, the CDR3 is TGTGCCACCAGCAGACCGGACACAGCTAACTATGGCTACACCTTC. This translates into CATSRPDTANYGYTF.

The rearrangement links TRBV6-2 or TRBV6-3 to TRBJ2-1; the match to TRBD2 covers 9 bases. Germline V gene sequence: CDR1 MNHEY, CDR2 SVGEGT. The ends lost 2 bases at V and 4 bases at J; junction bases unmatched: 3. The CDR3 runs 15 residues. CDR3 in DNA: TGTGCCAGCAGTTACGCGAGCGGGGGGTACAATGAGCAGTTCTTC. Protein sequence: CASSYASGGYNEQFF.

This CDR3 reads CASTGAGGGYNEQFF. DNA for the CDR3: TGTGCCAGCACTGGAGCGGGAGGGGGATACAATGAGCAGTTCTTC. The chain carries TRBV2 and TRBJ2-1; 10 bases fit TRBD2. Germline CDR1 reads SNHLY; CDR2 reads FYNNEI. CDR3 length: 15 residues. V trimming: 7 bases; J trimming: 4 bases; junction bases outside the gene matches: 7.

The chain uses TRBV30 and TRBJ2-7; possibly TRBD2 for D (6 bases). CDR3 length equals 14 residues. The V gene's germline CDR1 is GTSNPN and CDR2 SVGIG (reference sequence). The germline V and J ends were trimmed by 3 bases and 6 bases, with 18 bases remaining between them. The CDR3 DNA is TGTGCCTGGAGCGCCAGACTTTTGGGGGGCGAGCAGTACTTC. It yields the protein CAWSARLLGGEQYF.